This TCR beta chain came from a study of blood T cell repertoires in COVID-19. Background on the study: Collection of acute and convalescent COVID-19 samples took place in the United States, Italy and Spain. T cells, B-cell-depleted T cells, or PBMCs supplied cDNA or gDNA.

Participants, 18 to 89 years old, spanned 25 or so US areas. The germline V gene has CDR1 LNHDA and CDR2 SQIVND (reference sequence). CDR3 size: 15 residues. V shed 5 bases and J 0 bases; nucleotides not matched to a gene: 6. In the source study's methods: Cell counts per sample came from amplifying reference gene primers. Clones were sequenced by immunoSEQ multiplex PCR, and TCRdb holds only the in-frame ones, with some missing. V, J and clone size reflect that table, while D and trimming were determined from the DNA. Found here are a few hundred thousand clones, roughly 90% of them singletons; the top ten hold about 0.93%.

The V gene is TRBV19, the J gene TRBJ2-7, with 8 bases lining up with TRBD2. Sequenced sample: PBMCs or T cells enriched from blood (not recorded which). The receptor was isolated from a young woman who had recovered from COVID-19. CDR3 bases: TGTGCCAGTAGTCCGGGGGGGGGAAGCTCCTACGAGCAGTACTTC. Its protein is CASSPGGGSSYEQYF. Full variable domain (missing parts from reference TRBV19 and TRBJ2-7): DGGITQSPKYLFRKEGQNVTLSCEQNLNHDAMYWYRQDPGQGLRLIYYSQIVNDFQKGDIAEGYSVSREKKESFPLTVTSAQKNPTAFYLCASSPGGGSSYEQYFGPGTRLTVT.